The present TCR beta chain was sequenced within a study of Ad26.COV2.S vaccination and SARS-CoV-2 variants. Stated treatment: around 19 received Ad26.COV2.S at low or high dose, single or two shots; about five received placebo; per-sample allocation not given. The samples date from day 63 after the first vaccine or placebo injection. Profiling relied on immunoSEQ multiplex PCR, and the TCRdb table lists in-frame clones only, not all of them. Of fewer than 400,000 clones in the sample, roughly 80% were seen once. Trimming shortened V by 4 bases and J by 0 bases, and 15 bases separated the two germline ends. The germline V gene has CDR1 MNHEY and CDR2 SMNVEV (reference sequence). This CDR3 has 17 amino acids.

This sequence originates from a person aged 18-60 years who received the Ad26.COV2.S COVID-19 vaccine or a placebo. The specimen was peripheral blood, collected in a trial of Ad26.COV2.S vaccine versus placebo. This sequence joins TRBV27 and TRBJ1-4; D is unclear. CDR3 amino acids: CASSSPSDTATNEKLFF. As DNA, the CDR3 is TGTGCCAGCAGTTCCCCCTCTGACACGGCAACTAATGAAAAACTGTTTTTT. The entire variable domain, with the rest obtained from reference TRBV27 and TRBJ1-4, is as follows: EAQVTQNPRYLITVTGKKLTVTCSQNMNHEYMSWYRQDPGLGLRQIYYSMNVEVTDKGDVPEGYKVSRKEKRNFPLILESPSPNQTSLYFCASSSPSDTATNEKLFFGSGTQLSVL.